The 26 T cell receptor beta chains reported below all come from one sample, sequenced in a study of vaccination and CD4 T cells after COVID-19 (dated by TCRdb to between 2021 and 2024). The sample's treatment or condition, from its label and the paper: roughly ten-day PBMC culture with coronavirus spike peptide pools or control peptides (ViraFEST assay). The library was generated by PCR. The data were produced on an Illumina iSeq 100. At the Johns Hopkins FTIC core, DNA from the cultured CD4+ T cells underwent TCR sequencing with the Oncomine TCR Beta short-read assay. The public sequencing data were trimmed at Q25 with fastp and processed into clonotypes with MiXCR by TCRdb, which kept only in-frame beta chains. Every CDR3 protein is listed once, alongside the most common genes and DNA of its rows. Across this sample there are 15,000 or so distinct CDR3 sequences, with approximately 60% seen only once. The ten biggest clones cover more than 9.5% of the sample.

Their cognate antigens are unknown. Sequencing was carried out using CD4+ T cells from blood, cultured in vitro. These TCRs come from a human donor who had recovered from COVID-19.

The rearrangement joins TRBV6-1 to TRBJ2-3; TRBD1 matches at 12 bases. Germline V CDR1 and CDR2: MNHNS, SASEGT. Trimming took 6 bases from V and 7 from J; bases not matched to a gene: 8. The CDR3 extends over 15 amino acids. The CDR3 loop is CASSPGQGARYTQYF. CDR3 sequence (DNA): TGTGCCAGCAGCCCGGGACAGGGGGCGCGATATACGCAGTATTTT.

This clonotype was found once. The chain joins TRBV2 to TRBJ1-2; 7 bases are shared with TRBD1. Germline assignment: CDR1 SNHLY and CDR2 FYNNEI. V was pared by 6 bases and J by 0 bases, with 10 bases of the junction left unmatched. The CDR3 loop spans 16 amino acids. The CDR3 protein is CASSEYDRVSNYGYTF. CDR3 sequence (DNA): TGTGCCAGCAGCGAATATGACAGGGTATCTAACTATGGCTACACCTTC. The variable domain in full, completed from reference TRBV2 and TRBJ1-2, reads EPEVTQTPSHQVTQMGQEVILRCVPISNHLYFYWYRQILGQKVEFLVSFYNNEISEKSEIFDDQFSVERPDGSNFTLKIRSTKLEDSAMYFCASSEYDRVSNYGYTFGSGTRLTVV.

CDR3 residues: CASADDRNYGYTF. CDR3 sequence (DNA): TGTGCCAGCGCGGACGACAGGAACTATGGCTACACCTTC. V gene TRBV2 combines with J gene TRBJ1-2; tentative D call: TRBD1 (6 bases). CDR1 is SNHLY and CDR2 is FYNNEI in the germline V gene. V was cut by 8 bases and J by 2 bases, with 12 bases left in between. The CDR3 consists of 13 residues.

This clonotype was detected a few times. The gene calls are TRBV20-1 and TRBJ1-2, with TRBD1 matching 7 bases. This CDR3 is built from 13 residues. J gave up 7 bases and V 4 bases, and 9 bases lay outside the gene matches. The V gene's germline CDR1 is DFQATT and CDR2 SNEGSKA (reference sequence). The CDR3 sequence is CSATTGDTGGYTF. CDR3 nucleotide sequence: TGCAGTGCTACAACAGGGGACACCGGTGGCTACACCTTC.

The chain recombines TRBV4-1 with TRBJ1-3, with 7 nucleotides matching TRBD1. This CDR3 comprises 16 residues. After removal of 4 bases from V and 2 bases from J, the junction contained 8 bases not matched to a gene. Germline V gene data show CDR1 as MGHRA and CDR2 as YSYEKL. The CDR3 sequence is CASSPYQGQTGNTIYF. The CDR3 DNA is TGCGCCAGCAGCCCTTATCAGGGACAGACTGGAAACACCATATATTTT.

The CDR3 region is CASRGQGGDTEAFF. In DNA form, the CDR3 reads TGCGCCAGCAGAGGGCAGGGTGGGGACACTGAAGCTTTCTTT. The V call is TRBV5-1, the J call TRBJ1-1, with D tentatively TRBD1 (5 bases). Germline assignment: CDR1 SGHRS and CDR2 YFSETQ. The CDR3 runs to 14 residues. Trimming took 5 bases from V and 3 from J, leaving 14 bases between them. The full variable domain, in which reference TRBV5-1 and TRBJ1-1 provide the parts outside the CDR3, is KAGVTQTPRYLIKTRGQQVTLSCSPISGHRSVSWYQQTPGQGLQFLFEYFSETQRNKGNFPGRFSGRQFSNSRSEMNVSTLELGDSALYLCASRGQGGDTEAFFGQGTRLTVV.

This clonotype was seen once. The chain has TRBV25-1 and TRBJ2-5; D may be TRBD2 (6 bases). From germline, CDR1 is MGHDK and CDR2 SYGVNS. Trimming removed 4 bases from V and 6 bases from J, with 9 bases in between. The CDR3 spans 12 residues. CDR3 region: CASSGDLKTQYF. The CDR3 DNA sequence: TGTGCCAGCAGTGGGGACTTAAAGACCCAGTACTTC.

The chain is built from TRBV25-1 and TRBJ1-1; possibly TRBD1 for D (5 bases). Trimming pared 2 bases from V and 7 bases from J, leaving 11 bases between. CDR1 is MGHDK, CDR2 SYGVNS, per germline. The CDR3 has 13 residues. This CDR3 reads CASSEARGGEAFF. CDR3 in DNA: TGTGCCAGCAGTGAAGCACGGGGGGGTGAAGCTTTCTTT.

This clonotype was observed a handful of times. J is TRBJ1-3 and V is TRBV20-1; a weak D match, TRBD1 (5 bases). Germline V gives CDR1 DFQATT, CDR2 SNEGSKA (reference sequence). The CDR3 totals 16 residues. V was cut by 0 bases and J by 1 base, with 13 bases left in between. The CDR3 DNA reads TGCAGTGCTAGAGACGTCGGGACTTTGTCTGGAAACACCATATATTTT. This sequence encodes CSARDVGTLSGNTIYF.

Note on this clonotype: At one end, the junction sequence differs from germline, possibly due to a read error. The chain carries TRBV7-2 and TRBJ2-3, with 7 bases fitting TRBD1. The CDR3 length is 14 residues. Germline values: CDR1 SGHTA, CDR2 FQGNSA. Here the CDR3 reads CANSLGQGADTQYF. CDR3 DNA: TGTGCCAACAGCTTAGGTCAGGGGGCAGATACGCAGTATTTT.

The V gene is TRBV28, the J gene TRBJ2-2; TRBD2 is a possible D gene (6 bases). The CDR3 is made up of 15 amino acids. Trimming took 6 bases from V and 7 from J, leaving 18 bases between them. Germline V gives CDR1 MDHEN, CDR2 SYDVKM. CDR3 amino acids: CASRSTTGDGGELFF. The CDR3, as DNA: TGTGCCAGCAGGTCGACTACGGGGGATGGCGGGGAGCTGTTTTTT.

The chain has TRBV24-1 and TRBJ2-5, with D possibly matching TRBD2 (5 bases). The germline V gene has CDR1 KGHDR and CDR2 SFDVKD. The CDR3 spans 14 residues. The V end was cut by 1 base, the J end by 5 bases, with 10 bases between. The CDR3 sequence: CATSDFSLGETQYF. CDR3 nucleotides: TGTGCCACCAGTGATTTTTCACTAGGTGAGACCCAGTACTTC.

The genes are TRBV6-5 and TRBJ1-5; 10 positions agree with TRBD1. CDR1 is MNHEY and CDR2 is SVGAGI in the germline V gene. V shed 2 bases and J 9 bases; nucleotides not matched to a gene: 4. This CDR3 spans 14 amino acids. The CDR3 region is CASSYGQGGTPQHF. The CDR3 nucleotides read TGTGCCAGCAGTTACGGACAGGGGGGAACGCCCCAGCATTTT.

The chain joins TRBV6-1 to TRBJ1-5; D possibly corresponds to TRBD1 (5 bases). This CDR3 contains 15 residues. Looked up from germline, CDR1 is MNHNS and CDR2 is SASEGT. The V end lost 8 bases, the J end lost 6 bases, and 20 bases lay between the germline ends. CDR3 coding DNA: TGTGCCAGCGGACAAGCCGACCTCGTGCGTCAGCCCCAGCATTTT. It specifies CASGQADLVRQPQHF.

This CDR3 reads CASTPTGSTDIQYF. CDR3 coding DNA: TGTGCCAGTACCCCGACAGGGAGTACGGACATTCAGTACTTC. This chain uses TRBV19 with TRBJ2-4, with TRBD1 matching over 7 bases. Germline CDR1 and CDR2: LNHDA and SQIVND (reference sequence). CDR3 size: 14 residues. The V and J ends lost 7 bases and 8 bases, in that order; junction bases with no gene match: 11.

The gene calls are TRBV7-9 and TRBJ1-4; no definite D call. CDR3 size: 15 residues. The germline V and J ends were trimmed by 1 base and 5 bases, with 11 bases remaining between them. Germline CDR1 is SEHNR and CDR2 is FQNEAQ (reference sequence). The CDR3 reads CASSLGTARNEKLFF. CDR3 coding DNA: TGTGCCAGCAGCTTAGGGACCGCCAGGAATGAAAAACTGTTTTTT.

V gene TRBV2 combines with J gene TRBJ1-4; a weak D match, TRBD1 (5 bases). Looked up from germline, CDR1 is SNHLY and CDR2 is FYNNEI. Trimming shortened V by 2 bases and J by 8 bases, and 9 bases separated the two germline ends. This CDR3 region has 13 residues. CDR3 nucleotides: TGTGCCAGCAGTGAACTGGCAGGGGAAAAACTGTTTTTT. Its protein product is CASSELAGEKLFF.

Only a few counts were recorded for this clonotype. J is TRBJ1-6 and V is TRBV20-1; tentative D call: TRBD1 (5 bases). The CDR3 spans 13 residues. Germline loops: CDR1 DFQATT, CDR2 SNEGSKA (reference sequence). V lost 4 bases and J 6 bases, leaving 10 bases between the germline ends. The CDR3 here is CSATGTGNSPLHF. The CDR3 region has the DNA TGCAGTGCTACGGGGACCGGTAATTCACCCCTCCACTTT.

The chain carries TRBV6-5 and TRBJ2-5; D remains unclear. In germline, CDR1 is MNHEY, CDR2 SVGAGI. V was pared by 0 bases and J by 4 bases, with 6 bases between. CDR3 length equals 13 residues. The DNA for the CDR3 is TGTGCCAGCAGTTACTCAGGTGGAGAGACCCAGTACTTC. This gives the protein CASSYSGGETQYF.

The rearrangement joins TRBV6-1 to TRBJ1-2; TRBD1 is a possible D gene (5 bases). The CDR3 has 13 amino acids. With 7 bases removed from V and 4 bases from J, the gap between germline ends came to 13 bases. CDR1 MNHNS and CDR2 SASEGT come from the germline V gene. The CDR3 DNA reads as TGTGCCAGCAAAGGGGCAGGGCCCTATGGCTACACCTTC. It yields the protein CASKGAGPYGYTF.

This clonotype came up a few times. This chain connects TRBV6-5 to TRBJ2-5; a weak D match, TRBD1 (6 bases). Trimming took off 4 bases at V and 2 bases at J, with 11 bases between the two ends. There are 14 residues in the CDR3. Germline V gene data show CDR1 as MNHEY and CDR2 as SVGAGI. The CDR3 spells CASSLRTAQETQYF. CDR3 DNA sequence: TGTGCCAGCAGTTTACGGACAGCTCAAGAGACCCAGTACTTC.

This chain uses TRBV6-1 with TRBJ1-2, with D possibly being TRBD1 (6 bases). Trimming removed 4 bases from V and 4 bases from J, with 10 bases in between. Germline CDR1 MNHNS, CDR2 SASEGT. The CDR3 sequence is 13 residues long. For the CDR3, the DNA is TGTGCCAGCAGTGGGACAGTAGGCTATGGCTACACCTTC. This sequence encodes CASSGTVGYGYTF.

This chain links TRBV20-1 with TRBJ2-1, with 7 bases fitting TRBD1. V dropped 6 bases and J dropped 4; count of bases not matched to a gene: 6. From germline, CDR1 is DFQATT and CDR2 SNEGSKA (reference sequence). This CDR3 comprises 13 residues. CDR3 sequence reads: CSAHDRAYNEQFF. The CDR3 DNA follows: TGCAGTGCCCATGACAGGGCTTACAATGAGCAGTTCTTC.

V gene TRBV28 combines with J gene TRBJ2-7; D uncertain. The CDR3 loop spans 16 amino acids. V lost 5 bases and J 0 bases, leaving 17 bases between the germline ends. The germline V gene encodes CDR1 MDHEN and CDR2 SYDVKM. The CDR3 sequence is CASSLPLGMSSYEQYF. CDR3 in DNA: TGTGCCAGCAGTCTTCCTTTGGGGATGAGCTCCTACGAGCAGTACTTC.

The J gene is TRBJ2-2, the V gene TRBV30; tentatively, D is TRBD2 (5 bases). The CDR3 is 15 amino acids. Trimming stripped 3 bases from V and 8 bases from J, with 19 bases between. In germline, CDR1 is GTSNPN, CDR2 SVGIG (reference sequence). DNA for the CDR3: TGTGCCTGGAGGCTACCAAGGACTTTTGCAGGGGAGCTGTTTTTT. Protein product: CAWRLPRTFAGELFF.

CDR3 sequence: CASRHGRRGANTGELFF. CDR3 in DNA: TGTGCCAGCAGGCACGGTAGGCGGGGCGCGAACACCGGGGAGCTGTTTTTT. The gene calls are TRBV7-2 and TRBJ2-2, with D maybe TRBD2 (6 bases). Germline CDR1 and CDR2: SGHTA and FQGNSA. The V gene lost 6 bases and the J gene lost 0 bases, with 17 bases spanning the gap. The CDR3 extends over 17 amino acids.